This TCR beta chain appears in the sequencing data of a study of blood T cell repertoires in COVID-19. This CDR3 is 11 amino acids long. Germline V lookup: CDR1 DFQATT, CDR2 SNEGSKA (reference sequence). V lost 1 base and J 4 bases, leaving 3 bases between the germline ends. Participants, roughly 18 to 89 years old, spanned around 26 US areas. Donors of Cohort 3 who recovered were those that had two negative PCRs, clearance, or symptom resolution. Sequenced by immunoSEQ multiplex PCR; TCRdb stores in-frame clones only, minus some. The sample holds around 360,000 clones, more than 85% seen once. This receptor was identified in a woman under 40 who had recovered from COVID-19. The sequencing sample was made of PBMCs or T cells enriched from blood (not recorded which). This chain connects TRBV20-1 to TRBJ2-3, with D unclear. CDR3 loop: CSARASDTQYF. CDR3 DNA: TGCAGTGCTAGAGCGTCAGATACGCAGTATTTT.